This TCR beta chain emerged from a study of cytomegalovirus exposure and HLA in healthy donors listed by TCRdb under 2017. Study-level background: According to a later analysis, one platform produced both the 120 validation repertoires and the approximately 670 repertoires of the first cohort. The study aimed to test whether signatures of past pathogen exposure could be identified by cataloging public T cell receptors. In addition to the first cohort of around 670 subjects, a separate validation cohort of approximately 130 different subjects was used. To predict cytomegalovirus infection status, the study brought together high-throughput TCR immunosequencing, statistical association of individual TCRs with disease status, and machine learning. The investigation overall reported the following: According to the authors, the approach could potentially be generalized to other disease states and immunological phenotypes. Most TCR sequences were seen in very few donors, while some public TCRs were found in many individuals. The validation cohort had no HLA typing available for a later analysis, so co-occurrence within that cohort was assessed over all 120 or so repertoires. The study gave a list of 150 to 200 TCR beta chains associated with cytomegalovirus. The classifier was reported to diagnose cytomegalovirus status with high specificity and sensitivity in both the original cohort and the validation cohort. In a later analysis, TCRs clustered in the first cohort were found to also tend to co-occur in the roughly 120 validation repertoires, with around 94% of cluster scores above 0. A few of the identified cytomegalovirus-associated TCR beta chains were confirmed in vitro to be specific for cytomegalovirus antigens.

The CDR3, from cysteine to phenylalanine, totals 14 residues. CDR3 DNA only is kept here, 42 bases in frame from base 1. V ends up 2 bases short and J 5 bases short, with an unmatched junction base count of 1. Per the germline V gene, SNHLY is the CDR1 and FYNNEI is the CDR2. Separate from the roughly 700-subject first cohort, the validation cohort of more than 90 subjects was the group to which the donors belonged. The library was obtained by the immunoSEQ multiplex PCR assay. The authors' analysis ran thus. To diagnose cytomegalovirus status from the catalog of TCR beta chain sequences, a statistical classification framework was built. TCRdb re-hosts the immuneACCESS table, in-frame sequences only. Its copies lack some clones; in the studies checked, an unresolved V gene accounts for under half of them, and the cause for the rest is not known. V, J and clone size reflect that table, while D and trimming were determined from the DNA. A total of 140,000 to 150,000 clones appear in this sample, about 94% of them only once. The ten largest clones represent 1.8% of the sample.

Regarding this clone: The specificity of this receptor is unknown. The record has no base qualities; no much larger clone is one base away.

Sequencing used PBMCs. The TCR was taken from a man younger than 35 in good health and CMV-seropositive. The chain couples TRBV2 to TRBJ2-2, with TRBD2 matching 8 junction bases. The sequence in DNA is TGTGCCAGCAGTGAATTAGCGGGGACCGGGGAGCTGTTTTTT. This codes for CASSELAGTGELFF.